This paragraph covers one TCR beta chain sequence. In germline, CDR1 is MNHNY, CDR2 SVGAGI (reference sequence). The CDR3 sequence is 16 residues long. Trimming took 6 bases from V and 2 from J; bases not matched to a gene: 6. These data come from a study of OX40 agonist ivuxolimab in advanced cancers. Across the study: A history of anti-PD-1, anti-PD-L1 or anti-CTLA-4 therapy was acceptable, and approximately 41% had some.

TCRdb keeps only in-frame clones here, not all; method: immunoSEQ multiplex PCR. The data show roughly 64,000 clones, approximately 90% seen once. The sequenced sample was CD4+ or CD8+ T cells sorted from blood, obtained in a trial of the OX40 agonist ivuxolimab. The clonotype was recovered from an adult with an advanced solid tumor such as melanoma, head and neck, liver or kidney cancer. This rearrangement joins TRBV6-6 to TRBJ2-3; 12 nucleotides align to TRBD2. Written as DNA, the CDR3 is TGTGCCAGCAGCCTAGGACTAGCGGGAAACACAGATACGCAGTATTTT. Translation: CASSLGLAGNTDTQYF.